Below are 28 T cell receptor beta chains sequenced from a single sample in a study of blood T cell repertoires in COVID-19. Using immunoSEQ multiplex PCR, the repertoire was profiled, and TCRdb retains in-frame clones only, with some absent. The sample shows around 27,000 clones, just under 95% of them seen only once. The sequenced material came from peripheral blood. Source of these receptors: a human donor with active COVID-19. The donor label of this sample is uncertain.

The chain links TRBV5-6 to TRBJ2-5; 16 nucleotides agree with TRBD2. Per germline, CDR1 SGHDT and CDR2 YYEEEE. CDR3 length equals 17 residues. V gave up 2 bases and J gave up 4 bases; unmatched junction bases: 5. Here the CDR3 reads CASSFKGLAGGRETQYF. CDR3 bases: TGTGCCAGCAGCTTTAAGGGACTAGCGGGGGGGAGAGAGACCCAGTACTTC.

This clone has just one count. V is TRBV28 and J is TRBJ1-4, with TRBD1 matching over 12 bases. There are 14 residues in the CDR3. V trimming: 6 bases; J trimming: 8 bases; junction bases outside the gene matches: 4. Germline lookup yields CDR1 MDHEN and CDR2 SYDVKM. For the CDR3, the DNA is TGTGCCAGCAGAGCCGGGACAGGGGGCGAAAAACTGTTTTTT. It encodes CASRAGTGGEKLFF.

The chain links TRBV2 to TRBJ1-1; 7 bases are shared with TRBD1. The CDR3 covers 15 residues. Germline CDR1 and CDR2: SNHLY and FYNNEI. J was trimmed by 0 bases and V by 3 bases; bases with no gene match: 4. CDR3: CASSEDRRMNTEAFF. CDR3 coding DNA: TGTGCCAGCAGTGAGGACAGGCGCATGAACACTGAAGCTTTCTTT.

The chain is built from TRBV7-8 and TRBJ2-1; 15 positions match TRBD2. Germline V gene lookup returns CDR1 SGHVS and CDR2 FQNEAQ. V lost 5 bases to trimming and J lost 8 bases; unmatched junction nucleotides: 16. The CDR3 spans 19 residues. CDR3 protein: CASSGQGVGLAGGTHEQFF. The CDR3 nucleotides are TGTGCCAGCAGCGGACAGGGTGTGGGACTAGCGGGAGGAACCCATGAGCAGTTCTTC.

The chain carries TRBV5-1 and TRBJ2-5; 10 bases are a match to TRBD1. This CDR3 comprises 15 residues. Germline-derived CDR1 and CDR2 are SGHRS and YFSETQ. V shed 4 bases, J shed 6 bases, and the junction held 9 bases outside the gene matches. The CDR3 nucleotides are TGCGCCAGCAGCCCTACCCTGACAGGGGGCCAGACCCAGTACTTC. It translates to CASSPTLTGGQTQYF. The variable domain in full, with the rest retrieved from reference TRBV5-1 and TRBJ2-5, is KAGVTQTPRYLIKTRGQQVTLSCSPISGHRSVSWYQQTPGQGLQFLFEYFSETQRNKGNFPGRFSGRQFSNSRSEMNVSTLELGDSALYLCASSPTLTGGQTQYFGPGTRLLVL.

The gene calls are TRBV23-1 and TRBJ2-7; D might be TRBD2 (11 bases). TRBV23-1 is recorded as an ORF, its role being uncertain. V lost 6 bases to trimming and J lost 2 bases, with 32 bases between them. This CDR3 spans 20 amino acids. The CDR3 sequence: CASSQPGDRGRLAGTYEQYF. The CDR3 region has the DNA TGCGCCAGCAGCCAACCCGGGGACAGGGGCAGACTAGCGGGAACCTACGAGCAGTACTTC.

V and J are TRBV24-1 and TRBJ2-1; D might be TRBD2 (6 bases). Trimming stripped 12 bases from V and 6 bases from J, with 14 bases between. Germline assignment: CDR1 KGHDR and CDR2 SFDVKD. This CDR3 is built from 12 residues. CDR3 residues: CASSPGGNEQFF. CDR3 DNA sequence: TGTGCCTCGTCCCCCGGGGGCAATGAGCAGTTCTTC.

The chain has TRBV6-5 and TRBJ2-4, with 8 bases identical to TRBD2. CDR3 length equals 15 residues. V shed 6 bases and J 5 bases; nucleotides not matched to a gene: 9. CDR1 and CDR2 (germline): MNHEY, SVGAGI. In DNA form, the CDR3 reads TGTGCCAGCAGCCGAGACGGGGGGGAGGAAAACATTCAGTACTTC. Its protein is CASSRDGGEENIQYF.

V usage is TRBV5-1 and J usage is TRBJ1-2, with D maybe TRBD1 (6 bases). The CDR3 runs to 14 residues. V was cut by 6 bases and J by 10 bases, with 22 bases left in between. Germline CDR1 SGHRS, CDR2 YFSETQ. Here the CDR3 reads CASNNPSQGFDYTF. CDR3 nucleotides: TGCGCCAGCAATAACCCTTCACAGGGTTTCGACTACACCTTC.

The V gene is TRBV30, the J gene TRBJ1-6, with D perhaps TRBD1 (6 bases). The CDR3 consists of 15 residues. The germline V and J ends were trimmed by 1 base and 14 bases, with 21 bases remaining between them. Looked up from germline, CDR1 is GTSNPN and CDR2 is SVGIG (reference sequence). CDR3 nucleotides: TGTGCCTGGAGTGCAGGACAGTCTGAGGGGTTCACCCTCCACTTT. This gives the protein CAWSAGQSEGFTLHF.

This clone was counted once. Compared with germline, one end of the junction differs, possibly owing to a read error. The chain links TRBV10-3 to TRBJ2-5, with 7 positions matching TRBD2. The CDR3 covers 15 residues. CDR1 is ENHRY and CDR2 is SYGVKD in the germline V gene. The CDR3 here is CAISEATSSQGTQYF. CDR3 in DNA: TGTGCCATCAGTGAGGCGACTAGCTCTCAAGGGACCCAGTACTTC.

The chain couples TRBV2 to TRBJ1-2, with D possibly being TRBD1 (6 bases). Trimming left V 8 bases short and J 7 bases short, with 11 bases between. This CDR3 has 11 amino acids. Germline CDR1 reads SNHLY; CDR2 reads FYNNEI. The CDR3: CASVRGGGYTF. The CDR3 DNA follows: TGTGCCAGCGTCAGGGGCGGTGGCTACACCTTC.

The CDR3 bases are TGTGCCAGCAGCAAAAGGGGACAGGGGGCATACGAGCAGTACTTC. This gives the protein CASSKRGQGAYEQYF. This chain joins TRBV6-6 and TRBJ2-7, with 12 bases lining up with TRBD1. The germline V gene encodes CDR1 MNHNY and CDR2 SVGAGI (reference sequence). The CDR3 totals 15 residues. The trim removed 6 bases at V and 4 bases at J, leaving 7 bases unmatched.

This clone was detected a few times. The gene calls are TRBV6-5 and TRBJ2-1; TRBD2 might be the D (5 bases). CDR3 length: 12 residues. With 2 bases removed from V and 10 bases from J, the gap between germline ends came to 9 bases. In germline, CDR1 is MNHEY, CDR2 SVGAGI. The CDR3: CASSYDYREQFF. CDR3 DNA sequence: TGTGCCAGCAGTTACGACTATAGAGAGCAGTTCTTC.

The chain links TRBV21-1 to TRBJ1-1; the DNA was not compared with TRBD1, the D call given in the table. TRBV21-1 is a recognized pseudogene. There are 16 residues in the CDR3. The CDR3 protein is CASSRLDRGGKTEAFF. CDR3 coding DNA: TGTGCCAGCAGCAGGCTCGACAGGGGAGGAAAAACTGAAGCTTTCTTT.

The rearrangement uses TRBV6-1 and TRBJ2-1; 9 bases are shared with TRBD1. Germline V gives CDR1 MNHNS, CDR2 SASEGT. This CDR3 region has 18 residues. V shed 1 base and J 3 bases; nucleotides not matched to a gene: 10. The CDR3 bases are TGTGCCAGCAGTGAAGGATCCCCCGGGACAGGGTTCTACAATGAGCAGTTCTTC. Its protein product is CASSEGSPGTGFYNEQFF.

As to this clone: One end of the junction fails to match germline, which may point to a read error. The chain has TRBV7-7 and TRBJ2-2, with D possibly matching TRBD2 (5 bases). Germline values: CDR1 SSHAT, CDR2 FNYEAQ (reference sequence). The CDR3 has 16 residues. Here the CDR3 DNA reads TGTGCCAGCAGCTTGCCGGGATTAGCGCTGAACCGGGGAGCTGTTTTT. This codes for CASSLPGLALNRGAVF. The full variable domain, its missing parts supplied by reference TRBV7-7 and TRBJ2-2, is GAGVSQSPRYKVTKRGQDVTLRCDPISSHATLYWYQQALGQGPEFLTYFNYEAQPDKSGLPSDRFSAERPEGSISTLTIQRTEQRDSAMYRCASSLPGLALNRGAVFGEGSRLTVL.

The gene calls are TRBV5-1 and TRBJ1-2; TRBD1 might be the D (6 bases). V was pared by 0 bases and J by 8 bases, with 17 bases between. This CDR3 spans 15 amino acids. Per germline, CDR1 SGHRS and CDR2 YFSETQ. In nucleotides, the CDR3 is TGCGCCAGCAGCTTGGGCCCCGACAGGCCCCAAGGCTACACCTTC. Its translation is CASSLGPDRPQGYTF.

The chain carries TRBV2 and TRBJ2-5; 7 bases match TRBD1. CDR3 length: 15 amino acids. The germline CDR1 and CDR2 sequences are SNHLY and FYNNEI. V shed 7 bases and J 4 bases; nucleotides not matched to a gene: 12. DNA of the CDR3: TGTGCCAGCACCCTTACCGGCAGGGGGATAGAGACCCAGTACTTC. Protein: CASTLTGRGIETQYF.

This clone showed up just once. The chain combines TRBV24-1 with TRBJ2-4, with 8 nucleotides matching TRBD1. CDR1 and CDR2 (germline): KGHDR, SFDVKD. The trim removed 9 bases at V and 8 bases at J, leaving 5 bases unmatched. This CDR3 has 12 residues. In DNA form, the CDR3 reads TGTGCCACCCACAGGGGGAAATACATTCAGTACTTC. As protein: CATHRGKYIQYF.

This clone has a handful of counts. The chain recombines TRBV6-5 with TRBJ1-1; D gene ambiguous. V was trimmed by 0 bases and J by 1 base, leaving 3 bases between them. Germline V gene sequence: CDR1 MNHEY, CDR2 SVGAGI. This CDR3 region has 13 residues. The CDR3 is CASSYSRNTEAFF. The CDR3 DNA reads TGTGCCAGCAGTTACTCTAGGAACACTGAAGCTTTCTTT.

The rearrangement joins TRBV19 to TRBJ2-4; 7 bases line up with TRBD1. In germline, CDR1 is LNHDA, CDR2 SQIVND (reference sequence). V lost 5 bases and J lost 9; bases outside the gene matches: 4. This CDR3 has 12 residues. The CDR3 sequence: CASSEGASIQYF. The CDR3 coding sequence is TGTGCCAGTAGTGAGGGGGCTTCCATTCAGTACTTC.

The CDR3 DNA is TGCGCCAGCAGGGAGGCAGGGGGGACGAAGGAGACCCAGTACTTC. Its translation is CASREAGGTKETQYF. The chain couples TRBV5-1 to TRBJ2-5, with D perhaps TRBD1 (7 bases). This CDR3 region has 15 residues. Deletions cut 5 bases from V and 5 bases from J, with 19 bases between. The germline gives CDR1 SGHRS, CDR2 YFSETQ.

This clone was found once. The chain employs TRBV13 and TRBJ2-1; TRBD2 matches 14 bases. Per germline, CDR1 PRHDT and CDR2 FYEKMQ (reference sequence). J lost 8 bases, V lost 5 bases, and 23 bases had no gene match. The CDR3 totals 21 residues. CDR3: CASSPRLAGGPGSLIFDEQFF. In nucleotides, the CDR3 is TGTGCCAGCAGCCCCCGACTAGCGGGAGGGCCTGGAAGTTTGATTTTCGATGAGCAGTTCTTC.

The chain joins TRBV18 to TRBJ1-2, with 7 bases that match TRBD1. This CDR3 region has 14 residues. Losses at the gene ends were 2 bases for V and 6 bases for J; bases not matched to a gene: 6. Germline-derived CDR1 and CDR2 are KGHSH and LQKENI. For the CDR3, the DNA is TGTGCCAGCTCACCAGTGACAGGGTCCCATGGCTACACCTTC. It yields the protein CASSPVTGSHGYTF. Based on the CDR3 plus reference TRBV18 and TRBJ1-2, the full variable domain is NAGVMQNPRHLVRRRGQEARLRCSPMKGHSHVYWYRQLPEEGLKFMVYLQKENIIDESGMPKERFSAEFPKEGPSILRIQQVVRGDSAAYFCASSPVTGSHGYTFGSGTRLTVV.

This chain uses TRBV30 with TRBJ2-1, with TRBD1 as a possible D gene (5 bases). V was shortened by 3 bases and J by 0 bases, with 12 bases between the two germline ends. Per the germline V gene, CDR1 is GTSNPN and CDR2 is SVGIG (reference sequence). The CDR3 loop spans 15 amino acids. The CDR3 here is CAWRVRTNSYNEQFF. For the CDR3, the DNA is TGTGCCTGGAGAGTACGGACAAACTCCTACAATGAGCAGTTCTTC.

The J gene is TRBJ1-3, the V gene TRBV5-1; D is perhaps TRBD1 (5 bases). Germline CDR1 is SGHRS and CDR2 is YFSETQ. This CDR3 is 15 amino acids long. V dropped 0 bases and J dropped 6 bases, with 13 bases sitting between them. CDR3 in DNA: TGCGCCAGCAGCTTGGGCGCAGGGTATGAAAACACCATATATTTT. This encodes CASSLGAGYENTIYF.

This clone has only a few counts. Its ends do not fully match the called genes, so a read error is possible. CDR3 coding DNA: TGTGCTAGCAGCGAAGGACTAGCGGGAGTTTACGAGCAGTACTTC. It encodes CASSEGLAGVYEQYF. The rearrangement links TRBV7-7 to TRBJ2-7, with 13 positions matching TRBD2. The germline V gene has CDR1 SSHAT and CDR2 FNYEAQ (reference sequence). The CDR3 is 15 residues long.